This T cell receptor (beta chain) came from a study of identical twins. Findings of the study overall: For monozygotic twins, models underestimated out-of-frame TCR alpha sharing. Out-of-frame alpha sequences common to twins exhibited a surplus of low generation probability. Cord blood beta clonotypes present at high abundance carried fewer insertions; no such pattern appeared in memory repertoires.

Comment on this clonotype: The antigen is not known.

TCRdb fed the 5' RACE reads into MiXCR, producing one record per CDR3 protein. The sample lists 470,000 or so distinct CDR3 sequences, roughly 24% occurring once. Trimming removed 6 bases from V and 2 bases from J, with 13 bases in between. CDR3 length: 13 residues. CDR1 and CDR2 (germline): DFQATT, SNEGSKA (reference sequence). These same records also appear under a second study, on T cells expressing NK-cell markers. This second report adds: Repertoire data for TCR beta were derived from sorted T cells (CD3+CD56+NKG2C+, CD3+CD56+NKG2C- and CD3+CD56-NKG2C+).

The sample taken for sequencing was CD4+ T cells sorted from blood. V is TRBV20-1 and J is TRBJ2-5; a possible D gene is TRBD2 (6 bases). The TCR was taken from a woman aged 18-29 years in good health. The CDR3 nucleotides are TGCAGTGCCCGCGGGACTTCACAAGAGACCCAGTACTTC. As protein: CSARGTSQETQYF.